The 11 T cell receptor beta chains below come from one sample, sequenced in a study of CD8 T cells in ankylosing spondylitis. MiXCR, run by TCRdb on the 5' RACE reads, gives a single entry per CDR3 protein. The sample shows some 130,000 distinct CDR3 sequences, more than 9.5% of them seen only once. The sample consisted of blood, either unsorted or a sorted T cell fraction (not recorded which). The receptors were gathered from a female donor with ankylosing spondylitis or in good health (not recorded which).

At least ten counts were recorded for this clonotype. This chain uses TRBV29-1 with TRBJ2-1, with D hard to call. The CDR3 consists of 14 residues. V lost 4 bases to trimming and J lost 0 bases, with 10 bases between them. CDR1 is SQVTM and CDR2 is ANQGSEA in the germline V gene. The CDR3 DNA reads as TGCAGCGTTGGCCCGGGTCGCTCCTACAATGAGCAGTTCTTC. It yields the protein CSVGPGRSYNEQFF.

With regard to this clonotype: This clone may be a read error of a much larger clone one base away. This sequence joins TRBV5-1 and TRBJ2-4; 8 bases agree with TRBD1. Germline V lookup: CDR1 SGHRS, CDR2 YFSETQ. The trim removed 2 bases at V and 9 bases at J, leaving 10 bases unmatched. The CDR3 totals 15 residues. The CDR3 DNA follows: TGCGCCAGCAGCTTAAGAACAGGGGGTCAAAGCATTCAGTACTTC. It yields the protein CASSLRTGGQSIQYF.

The V call is TRBV7-6, the J call TRBJ2-6, with 7 positions matching TRBD1. Germline loops: CDR1 SGHVS, CDR2 FNYEAQ. This CDR3 is 17 amino acids long. V lost 5 bases to trimming and J lost 4 bases; unmatched junction nucleotides: 11. CDR3 coding DNA: TGTGCCAGCAGCCTCTCGGCAGGGGGTACCGGGGCCAACGTCCTGACTTTC. Protein product: CASSLSAGGTGANVLTF.

This clonotype has more than one count but fewer than ten. The V call is TRBV25-1, the J call TRBJ2-5; 10 bases map to TRBD2. Germline V gives CDR1 MGHDK, CDR2 SYGVNS. CDR3 size: 18 residues. V lost 6 bases to trimming and J lost 5 bases; unmatched junction nucleotides: 18. CDR3 protein: CASRAAGLAGVGGETQYF. The CDR3 DNA reads TGTGCCAGCAGGGCCGCTGGGCTAGCGGGAGTCGGGGGTGAGACCCAGTACTTC. Complete variable domain (other parts from reference TRBV25-1 and TRBJ2-5): EADIYQTPRYLVIGTGKKITLECSQTMGHDKMYWYQQDPGMELHLIHYSYGVNSTEKGDLSSESTVSRIRTEHFPLTLESARPSHTSQYLCASRAAGLAGVGGETQYFGPGTRLLVL.

The J gene is TRBJ2-7, the V gene TRBV5-1; 7 bases are a match to TRBD1. Germline V lookup: CDR1 SGHRS, CDR2 YFSETQ. The CDR3 has 14 residues. J was trimmed by 12 bases and V by 3 bases; bases with no gene match: 15. The CDR3 loop reads CASSWNGQEPPWYF. The CDR3 DNA follows: TGCGCCAGCAGCTGGAACGGACAGGAGCCGCCATGGTACTTC. Drawing the rest from reference TRBV5-1 and TRBJ2-7, the complete variable domain is KAGVTQTPRYLIKTRGQQVTLSCSPISGHRSVSWYQQTPGQGLQFLFEYFSETQRNKGNFPGRFSGRQFSNSRSEMNVSTLELGDSALYLCASSWNGQEPPWYFGPGTRLTVT.

The sample holds many counts of this clonotype. This sequence joins TRBV12-3 or TRBV12-4 and TRBJ2-5, with 7 nucleotides matching TRBD2. The V gene end was trimmed by 7 bases and the J gene end by 5 bases; junction bases not matched to a gene: 10. CDR3 length: 14 amino acids. The CDR3, as DNA: TGTGCCAGCACCGACGGGGGGAAGCGTGAGACCCAGTACTTC. Translated, it gives CASTDGGKRETQYF.

This clonotype was observed a few times. This sequence joins TRBV11-3 and TRBJ2-1; 9 nucleotides agree with TRBD1. V trimming: 2 bases; J trimming: 6 bases; junction bases outside the gene matches: 8. This CDR3 contains 16 residues. The germline V gene encodes CDR1 SGHNT and CDR2 YENEEA. The CDR3: CASSLSATGGFNEQFF. The DNA for the CDR3 is TGTGCCAGCAGCTTAAGTGCGACAGGGGGGTTCAATGAGCAGTTCTTC.

This clonotype was counted many times. This chain joins TRBV11-2 and TRBJ1-6; D possibly corresponds to TRBD1 (5 bases). This CDR3 has 17 amino acids. V was cut by 0 bases and J by 7 bases, with 16 bases left in between. CDR1 is SGHAT and CDR2 is FQNNGV in the germline V gene. The CDR3 loop reads CASSLDPIWAGNSPLHF. The CDR3 bases are TGTGCCAGCAGCTTAGATCCTATCTGGGCAGGGAATTCACCCCTCCACTTT.

This clonotype was recorded many times. The CDR3 is CAISESRGEQPQHF. The CDR3 nucleotides are TGTGCCATCAGTGAGTCGAGGGGGGAGCAGCCCCAGCATTTT. The genes are TRBV10-3 and TRBJ1-5, with a tentative D call TRBD1 (6 bases). The CDR3 is 14 residues long. Trimming stripped 0 bases from V and 7 bases from J, with 10 bases between. Per the germline V gene, CDR1 is ENHRY and CDR2 is SYGVKD.

This clonotype appeared many times. This sequence joins TRBV5-1 and TRBJ2-2; D gene uncertain. The CDR3 contains 14 residues. From germline, CDR1 is SGHRS and CDR2 YFSETQ. The V gene lost 4 bases and the J gene lost 0 bases, with 7 bases spanning the gap. CDR3 sequence (DNA): TGCGCCAGCAGCCGCCAGACGAACACCGGGGAGCTGTTTTTT. Protein sequence: CASSRQTNTGELFF. The variable domain in full, completed from reference TRBV5-1 and TRBJ2-2, reads KAGVTQTPRYLIKTRGQQVTLSCSPISGHRSVSWYQQTPGQGLQFLFEYFSETQRNKGNFPGRFSGRQFSNSRSEMNVSTLELGDSALYLCASSRQTNTGELFFGEGSRLTVL.

This clonotype was seen at least ten times. The genes are TRBV20-1 and TRBJ2-1, with 10 bases aligning to TRBD2. V gave up 5 bases and J gave up 4 bases; unmatched junction bases: 8. The germline V gene encodes CDR1 DFQATT and CDR2 SNEGSKA (reference sequence). The CDR3 contains 15 residues. In DNA, the CDR3 is TGCAGTGCTTCCCGTCGGACTAGCGGTTACAATGAGCAGTTCTTC. Encoded protein: CSASRRTSGYNEQFF.